The rows below give T cell receptor beta chains drawn from one sample of a study of shared clonotypes between healthy human individuals. Assay: immunoSEQ multiplex PCR; the TCRdb copy retains only in-frame clones and omits some. The sample carries more than 2 million clones, over 85% recorded once. Material: naive CD4+ T cells sorted from blood. These receptors all stem from a man aged 18 to 35 in good health. Both conserved end residues are trimmed from each CDR3.

j_call v_call cdr3_aa
TRBJ2-2 TRBV10-1 ASSPQGTGELF
TRBJ1-6 TRBV6-5 ASSRDSHSPLH
TRBJ2-7 TRBV5-4 ASSLSAQTYEQY
TRBJ2-2 TRBV11-2 ASSHGGSNTGELF
TRBJ2-7 TRBV5-4 ASSLGGRRDEQY
TRBJ2-1 TRBV11-3 ASSLATGGWNEQF
TRBJ2-4 TRBV5-1 ASSLEAGARGNIQY
TRBJ2-7 TRBV30 AWGRGSEQY
TRBJ1-5 TRBV28 ASSILPGQGIQPQH
TRBJ2-7 TRBV5-1 ASSYRAYSEQY
TRBJ2-5 TRBV5-1 ASSSGQETQY
TRBJ2-7 TRBV6-5 ASSYRGHEQY
TRBJ1-1 TRBV5-4 ASSSGRQGADTEAF
TRBJ1-6 TRBV27 ASSSGTVVNSPLH
TRBJ2-2 TRBV11-2 ASSPRTGRTGELF
TRBJ2-7 TRBV30 ASGQDYEQY
TRBJ1-2 TRBV7-9 ASSLGTGRAT
TRBJ2-5 TRBV7-7 ASSLAGSVGETQY
TRBJ2-7 TRBV15 ATSRDRVVSEQY
TRBJ2-3 TRBV2 ASMGSLAGDGDTQY
TRBJ2-6 TRBV7-8 ASSSPSAGANVLT
TRBJ1-4 TRBV5-6 ASSYPGSEKLF
TRBJ2-7 TRBV7-9 ASSFSQSYEQY
TRBJ2-5 TRBV4-1 ASSQGEGGQTQY
TRBJ2-2 TRBV12-2 ASRLATATGELF
TRBJ1-1 TRBV10-3 ASTAGLEGHTEAF
TRBJ1-6 TRBV18 ASSPLLGDNSPLH
TRBJ2-7 TRBV30 AWSIRQGARSEQY
TRBJ2-7 TRBV6-1 ASTRDSRYEQY
TRBJ2-5 TRBV4-1 ASSQGPGRYQETQY
TRBJ2-7 TRBV6-5 ASSFTGGFPFEQY
TRBJ2-5 TRBV5-4 ASSLALGETQY